This T cell receptor beta chain was retrieved from a study of blood T cell repertoires in COVID-19. Study-level information: Collection of acute and convalescent COVID-19 samples took place in the United States, Italy and Spain.

Original processing notes: Amplifying reference gene primers gave estimates of nucleated cell counts. Libraries were prepared by immunoSEQ multiplex PCR; TCRdb keeps only in-frame clonotypes and omits some of them. The DNA was the basis for D and trimming; V, J and clone size are from that table. The sample contains roughly 46,000 clones, about 88% of which appear only once. V lost 2 bases, J lost 4 bases, and 6 bases stayed unmatched. CDR1 and CDR2 from the germline V gene are SQVTM and ANQGSEA. This CDR3 comprises 15 residues. The receptor was derived from a man in his fifties or sixties with active COVID-19. The V call is TRBV29-1, the J call TRBJ2-3; 10 bases are a match to TRBD2. The specimen was peripheral blood. The CDR3, as DNA: TGCAGCGTTGAACGTACTAGCGGGACATCAGATACGCAGTATTTT. Residues: CSVERTSGTSDTQYF.